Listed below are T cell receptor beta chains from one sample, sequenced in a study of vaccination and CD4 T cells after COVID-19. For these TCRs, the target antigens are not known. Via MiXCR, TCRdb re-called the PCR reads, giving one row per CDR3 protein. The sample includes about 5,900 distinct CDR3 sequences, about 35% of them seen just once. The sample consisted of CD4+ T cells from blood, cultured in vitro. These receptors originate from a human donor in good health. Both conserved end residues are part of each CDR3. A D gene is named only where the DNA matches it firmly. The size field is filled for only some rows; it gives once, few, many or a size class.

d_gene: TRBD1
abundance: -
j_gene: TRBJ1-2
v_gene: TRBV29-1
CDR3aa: CSVDRQGALGGYTF
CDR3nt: TGCAGCGTTGATAGACAGGGGGCCTTGGGTGGCTACACCTTC

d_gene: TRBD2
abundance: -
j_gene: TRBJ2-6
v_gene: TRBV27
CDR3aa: CASRPGGGANVLTF
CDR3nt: TGTGCCAGCCGGCCGGGGGGTGGGGCCAACGTCCTGACTTTC

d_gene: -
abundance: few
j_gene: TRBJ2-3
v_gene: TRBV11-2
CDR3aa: CASSLAGDTQYF
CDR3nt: TGTGCCAGCAGCTTGGCCGGAGATACGCAGTATTTT

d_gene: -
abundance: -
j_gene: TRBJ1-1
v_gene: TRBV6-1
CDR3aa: CASQGRENTEAFF
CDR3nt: TGTGCCAGCCAGGGAAGGGAGAACACTGAAGCTTTCTTT

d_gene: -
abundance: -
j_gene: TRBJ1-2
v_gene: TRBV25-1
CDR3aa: CASSGPTRQEGNNYGYTF
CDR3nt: TGTGCCAGCAGTGGACCCACACGACAAGAAGGGAATAACTATGGCTACACCTTC

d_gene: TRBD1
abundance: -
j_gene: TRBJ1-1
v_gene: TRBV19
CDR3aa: CASSIRTGGGGSEAFF
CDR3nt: TGTGCCAGTAGTATTCGGACAGGGGGAGGGGGGTCTGAAGCTTTCTTT

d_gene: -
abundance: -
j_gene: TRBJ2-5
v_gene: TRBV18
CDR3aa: CASSPPWGAKETQYF
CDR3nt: TGTGCCAGCTCACCGCCGTGGGGGGCGAAAGAGACCCAGTACTTC

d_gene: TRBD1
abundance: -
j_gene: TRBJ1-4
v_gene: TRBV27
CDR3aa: CATTGGANEKLFF
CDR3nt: TGTGCCACCACAGGGGGTGCTAATGAAAAACTGTTTTTT

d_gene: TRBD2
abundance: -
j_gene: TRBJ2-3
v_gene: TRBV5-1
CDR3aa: CASSFLAGLTDTQYF
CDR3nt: TGCGCCAGCAGCTTCTTAGCGGGGTTGACAGATACGCAGTATTTT

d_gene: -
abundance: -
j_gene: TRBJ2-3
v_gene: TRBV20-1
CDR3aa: CSAFDSRTDTQYF
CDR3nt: TGCAGTGCCTTCGACAGCCGCACAGATACGCAGTATTTT

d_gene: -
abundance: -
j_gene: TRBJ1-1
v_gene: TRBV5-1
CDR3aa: CASSLLQSNTEAFF
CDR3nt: TGCGCCAGCAGCTTGTTACAGTCGAACACTGAAGCTTTCTTT

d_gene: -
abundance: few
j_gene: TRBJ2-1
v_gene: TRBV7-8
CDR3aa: CASGWGTTGNEQFF
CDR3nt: TGTGCCAGTGGTTGGGGGACAACGGGCAATGAGCAGTTCTTC

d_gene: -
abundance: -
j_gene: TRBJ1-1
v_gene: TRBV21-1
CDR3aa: CASPRDIEAFF
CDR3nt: TGTGCCAGCCCCCGGGACATTGAAGCTTTCTTT

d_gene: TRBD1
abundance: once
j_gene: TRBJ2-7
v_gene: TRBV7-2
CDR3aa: CASSLATGQGTREQYF
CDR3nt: TGTGCCAGCAGCTTGGCCACAGGACAGGGGACGCGCGAGCAGTACTTC

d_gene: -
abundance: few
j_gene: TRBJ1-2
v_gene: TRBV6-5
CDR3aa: CASSYSPTGLYGYTF
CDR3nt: TGTGCCAGCAGTTACTCCCCTACAGGGTTATATGGCTACACCTTC

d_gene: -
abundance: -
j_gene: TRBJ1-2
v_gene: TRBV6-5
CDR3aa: CASSYSGTYGYTF
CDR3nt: TGTGCCAGCAGTTACTCCGGGACCTATGGCTACACCTTC

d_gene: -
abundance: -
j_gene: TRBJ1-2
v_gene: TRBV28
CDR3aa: CASVSGTNYGYTF
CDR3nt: TGTGCCAGCGTATCCGGGACAAACTATGGCTACACCTTC

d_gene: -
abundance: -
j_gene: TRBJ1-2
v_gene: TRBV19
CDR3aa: CASRNPTVNYGYTF
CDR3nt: TGTGCCAGTAGAAATCCGACGGTGAACTATGGCTACACCTTC

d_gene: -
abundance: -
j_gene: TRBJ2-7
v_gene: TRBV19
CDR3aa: CASSLGHGYEQYF
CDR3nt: TGTGCCAGTAGTCTAGGGCACGGTTACGAGCAGTACTTC

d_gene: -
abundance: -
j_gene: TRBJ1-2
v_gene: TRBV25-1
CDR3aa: CASSEFLGANYGYTF
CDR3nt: TGTGCCAGCAGTGAATTTCTGGGAGCTAACTATGGCTACACCTTC

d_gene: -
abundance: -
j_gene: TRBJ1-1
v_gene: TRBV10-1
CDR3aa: CASSAGTANTEAFF
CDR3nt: TGCGCCAGCTCTGCCGGGACGGCGAACACTGAAGCTTTCTTT

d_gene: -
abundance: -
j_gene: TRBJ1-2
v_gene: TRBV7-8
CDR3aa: CASSLEMEGLGYTF
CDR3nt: TGTGCCAGCAGCTTAGAAATGGAGGGGTTGGGCTACACCTTC

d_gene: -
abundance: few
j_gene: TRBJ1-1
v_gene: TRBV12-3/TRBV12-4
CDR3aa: CASSLAGLYSEAFF
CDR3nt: TGTGCCAGCAGTTTGGCAGGGCTATATTCTGAAGCTTTCTTT

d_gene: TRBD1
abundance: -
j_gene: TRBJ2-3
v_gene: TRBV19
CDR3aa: CASRTDRGPGTQYF
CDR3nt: TGTGCCAGTAGGACTGACAGGGGGCCAGGTACGCAGTATTTT

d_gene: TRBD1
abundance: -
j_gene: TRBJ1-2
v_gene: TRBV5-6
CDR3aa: CASTAGSRDRVYGYTF
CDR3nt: TGTGCCAGCACCGCCGGCTCCCGGGACAGGGTCTATGGCTACACCTTC

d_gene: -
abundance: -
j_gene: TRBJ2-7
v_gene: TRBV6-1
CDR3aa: CASRSAEGSYEQYF
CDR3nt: TGTGCCAGCAGGTCCGCGGAGGGCTCCTACGAGCAGTACTTC

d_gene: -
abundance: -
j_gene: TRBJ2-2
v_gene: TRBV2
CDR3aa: CASSLNTGELFF
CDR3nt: TGTGCCAGCAGTCTGAACACCGGGGAGCTGTTTTTT

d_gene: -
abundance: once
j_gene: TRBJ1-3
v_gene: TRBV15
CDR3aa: CTTSRVDGSIYF
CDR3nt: TGTACCACCAGCAGAGTTGACGGGTCCATATATTTT